These 7 T cell receptor beta chains share one sample of origin, sequenced in a study of T-cell memory formation after mild COVID-19. TCRdb passed the 5' RACE reads through MiXCR, listing each CDR3 protein once. The sample yields approximately 290,000 distinct CDR3 sequences, roughly 8.2% seen once. The sequencing input was PBMCs or a T cell subset sorted from them (not recorded which). The receptors were sampled from a man younger than 35 who had mild COVID-19 (a few samples of this study predate the infection). Cell type and time point are not known.

This sequence joins TRBV12-3 or TRBV12-4 and TRBJ1-6, with 7 bases that match TRBD1. V lost 3 bases to trimming and J lost 7 bases; unmatched junction nucleotides: 9. The CDR3 totals 16 residues. Here the CDR3 reads CASSLAGRGRNSPLHF. Written as DNA, the CDR3 is TGTGCCAGCAGTTTGGCGGGCAGGGGGAGAAATTCACCCCTCCACTTT.

The J gene is TRBJ2-3, the V gene TRBV24-1; 9 bases line up with TRBD1. There are 16 residues in the CDR3. V lost 3 bases, J lost 4 bases, and 7 bases stayed unmatched. CDR1 and CDR2 from the germline V gene are KGHDR and SFDVKD. The CDR3 loop reads CATSDRTGGAPDTQYF. The DNA for the CDR3 is TGTGCCACCAGTGATCGCACAGGGGGCGCCCCAGATACGCAGTATTTT.

The J gene is TRBJ1-1, the V gene TRBV20-1, with unresolved D. Germline CDR1 reads DFQATT; CDR2 reads SNEGSKA (reference sequence). The germline V and J ends were trimmed by 3 bases and 5 bases, with 13 bases remaining between them. The CDR3 spans 13 residues. CDR3 amino acids: CSASRGRRTEAFF. CDR3 nucleotide sequence: TGCAGTGCTAGTCGAGGGCGGAGGACTGAAGCTTTCTTT.

This clonotype was seen more than once but under ten times. The V and J genes are TRBV6-2 or TRBV6-3 and TRBJ2-3; the D is unclear. Trimming shortened V by 7 bases and J by 4 bases, and 12 bases separated the two germline ends. Per the germline V gene, CDR1 is MNHEY and CDR2 is SVGEGT. The CDR3 is 13 residues long. CDR3 in amino acids: CASTDPQPDTQYF. In DNA, the CDR3 is TGTGCCAGCACCGACCCCCAACCAGATACGCAGTATTTT.

This clonotype was found a few times. The J gene is TRBJ2-2, the V gene TRBV20-1; weak D call: TRBD2 (5 bases). V lost 3 bases, J lost 1 base, and 6 bases lay in between. Germline V lookup: CDR1 DFQATT, CDR2 SNEGSKA (reference sequence). This CDR3 contains 13 residues. CDR3 sequence (DNA): TGCAGTGCTAGTGCGGGGAACACCGGGGAGCTGTTTTTT. Its protein is CSASAGNTGELFF.

The chain has TRBV7-9 and TRBJ1-3; 9 bases are shared with TRBD1. The V gene's germline CDR1 is SEHNR and CDR2 FQNEAQ (reference sequence). CDR3 length equals 16 residues. After removal of 4 bases from V and 3 bases from J, the junction contained 7 bases not matched to a gene. CDR3 amino acids: CASSSKQGAIGNTIYF. Here the CDR3 DNA reads TGTGCCAGCAGCTCAAAACAGGGGGCAATTGGAAACACCATATATTTT.

This clonotype was seen at least ten times. The CDR3 DNA follows: TGTGCCAGCAGCCCCCCGGTAGGGGCGTTCGTCTACACCTTC. Translation gives CASSPPVGAFVYTF. The chain uses TRBV7-2 and TRBJ1-2, with D tentatively TRBD1 (5 bases). This CDR3 comprises 14 residues. Trimming removed 5 bases from V and 10 bases from J, with 20 bases in between. Germline-derived CDR1 and CDR2 are SGHTA and FQGNSA.